The 8 T cell receptor beta chains below were found in one sample sequenced in a study of cytomegalovirus exposure and HLA in healthy donors. The PCR used 60 Vbeta and 13 Jbeta primers. Sequenced by immunoSEQ multiplex PCR; TCRdb stores in-frame clones only, minus some. The sample holds some 170,000 clones, around 80% seen once. The sample consisted of PBMCs. The source is a woman in her sixties or seventies in good health and CMV-seropositive.

The V call is TRBV29-1, the J call TRBJ2-4; 11 nucleotides agree with TRBD2. Trimming cost V 1 base and J 6 bases; bases outside gene matches: 2. Germline CDR1 SQVTM, CDR2 ANQGSEA. CDR3 length equals 14 residues. The DNA of the CDR3 is TGCAGCGTTGAAGGAACTAGCGGGGGAAACATTCAGTACTTC. Amino acid sequence: CSVEGTSGGNIQYF. Full variable domain (outside the CDR3, taken from reference TRBV29-1 and TRBJ2-4): SAVISQKPSRDICQRGTSLTIQCQVDSQVTMMFWYRQQPGQSLTLIATANQGSEATYESGFVIDKFPISRPNLTFSTLTVSNMSPEDSSIYLCSVEGTSGGNIQYFGAGTRLSVL.

This CDR3 is CASSPLGGRSSYEQYF. As DNA, the CDR3 is TGTGCCAGCAGCCCATTAGGGGGCAGGAGCTCCTACGAGCAGTACTTC. V usage is TRBV11-3 and J usage is TRBJ2-7; 7 positions match TRBD1. V shed 5 bases and J 0 bases; nucleotides not matched to a gene: 10. CDR1 SGHNT and CDR2 YENEEA come from the germline V gene. CDR3 length equals 16 residues. Combining the CDR3 with reference TRBV11-3 and TRBJ2-7 gives the whole variable domain EAGVVQSPRYKIIEKKQPVAFWCNPISGHNTLYWYLQNLGQGPELLIRYENEEAVDDSQLPKDRFSAERLKGVDSTLKIQPAELGDSAVYLCASSPLGGRSSYEQYFGPGTRLTVT.

This chain links TRBV6-6 with TRBJ1-5; TRBD1 might be the D (5 bases). This CDR3 has 15 residues. Germline CDR1 and CDR2: MNHNY and SVGAGI (reference sequence). V shed 0 bases and J shed 0 bases, with 6 bases lying between them. In DNA form, the CDR3 reads TGTGCCAGCAGTTACTCCAGGGTTAGCAATCAGCCCCAGCATTTT. Its translation: CASSYSRVSNQPQHF.

The chain has TRBV29-1 and TRBJ2-1; 10 bases are a match to TRBD2. The CDR3 length is 14 residues. Germline V CDR1 and CDR2: SQVTM, ANQGSEA. Germline trimming cut 5 bases from V and 2 bases from J; bases unmatched to any gene: 3. CDR3 loop: CSVLSGGAYNEQFF. The CDR3 DNA follows: TGCAGCGTTTTGAGCGGGGGGGCCTACAATGAGCAGTTCTTC.

J is TRBJ1-5 and V is TRBV21-1. TRBV21-1 is an annotated pseudogene. CDR3 length: 17 residues. The CDR3 DNA reads as TGTGCCAGCAGCAAAGAGGAGTGTCCCCATAGCAATCAGCCCCAGCATTTT. It specifies CASSKEECPHSNQPQHF.

The genes are TRBV6-1 and TRBJ1-2; 9 nucleotides agree with TRBD1. The CDR3 spans 14 residues. V lost 3 bases, J lost 5 bases, and 4 bases stayed unmatched. Germline-derived CDR1 and CDR2 are MNHNS and SASEGT. CDR3 sequence: CASSDGQGIYGYTF. As DNA, the CDR3 is TGTGCCAGCAGTGACGGACAGGGGATATATGGCTACACCTTC.

The rearrangement joins TRBV13 to TRBJ2-5; 8 bases map to TRBD1. Germline loops: CDR1 PRHDT, CDR2 FYEKMQ (reference sequence). With V trimmed by 5 bases and J by 2 bases, 13 bases remained unmatched. The CDR3 spans 17 residues. DNA for the CDR3: TGTGCCAGCAGCCCCGTCCGGGACAGGAGGGGTCAAGAGACCCAGTACTTC. This encodes CASSPVRDRRGQETQYF.

Concerning this clone: Sequence at one end of the junction differs from germline and may be a read error. Other DNA sequences in the sample encode the same CDR3. The CDR3 DNA reads TGTGCCAGCAGCCTAGACAGGGCGGAAAAACTGTTTTTT. Encoded protein: CASSLDRAEKLFF. The chain carries TRBV11-3 and TRBJ1-4, with 7 bases that match TRBD1. In germline, CDR1 is SGHNT, CDR2 YENEEA. CDR3 length equals 13 residues. The whole variable domain, remainder taken from reference TRBV11-3 and TRBJ1-4, is EAGVVQSPRYKIIEKKQPVAFWCNPISGHNTLYWYLQNLGQGPELLIRYENEEAVDDSQLPKDRFSAERLKGVDSTLKIQPAELGDSAVYLCASSLDRAEKLFFGSGTQLSVL.